This section outlines one TCR beta chain sequence together with its context. This sample was taken from a study of blood T cell repertoires in COVID-19. As for the study in general: The United States, Italy and Spain supplied acute and convalescent COVID-19 samples. PBMCs, B-cell-depleted T cells, or T cells were the source of the cDNA or gDNA that made up the material.

Sequencing used immunoSEQ multiplex PCR; TCRdb keeps in-frame clones, though not all of them. The sample consists of roughly 380,000 clones, about 91% of them appearing once. The CDR3 consists of 14 residues. The germline CDR1 and CDR2 sequences are SEHNR and FQNEAQ (reference sequence). V gave up 8 bases and J gave up 7 bases; unmatched junction bases: 11. Source material: peripheral blood. This sequence originates from a middle-aged woman with COVID-19, enrolled during active disease. The rearrangement links TRBV7-9 to TRBJ1-2, with 9 bases fitting TRBD1. The CDR3 nucleotides are TGTGCCAGCGGAGCTACAGGGGGCAAAGGTGGCTACACCTTC. It encodes CASGATGGKGGYTF.